This T cell receptor beta chain was retrieved from a study of cytotoxic CD8 clonotypes in ibrutinib-treated CLL (dated by TCRdb to about 2021). General notes on the study: The cohort included roughly 15 treatment-naive and ten to eleven relapsed/refractory patients; 17 to 18 were IGHV unmutated. Samples averaged roughly 280,000 productive templates and 94,082 productive rearrangements. Samples at response were collected after a median of 12 months of treatment, with a range of roughly 6 to 36 months. Cryopreserved peripheral blood mononuclear cells were obtained prior to treatment, at the time of response, and at either disease progression or sustained remission. Longitudinal samples were available for about 30% of the roughly 90 trial participants. Partial responses were observed in about 24 patients and complete responses in 2; after a median follow-up of 68 months, remission was maintained in around 14 patients and progression was observed in approximately 12.

Overall study results and their limits: Sustained-remission and progressing patients did not have matched sampling times, and lymph node repertoires were not examined. Baseline clonality exceeded that of age-matched healthy donors and correlated strongly with circulating CD8+ T-cell counts. An increase in clonality was observed at ibrutinib response, with clonality remaining stable during sustained remission and falling back toward baseline at progression. Public clonotypes were found to be uncommon and were observed to contract or remain stable during treatment; the increase in clonality was shown to reflect expansion of private clonotypes at ibrutinib response.

The goal of deep resolution MiSeq sequencing was a depth between 1 in 1 million and 1 in 200,000 T cells, and coverage averaged 10x per clonotype. The immunoSEQ hsTCRB Kit was used to generate the TCR beta libraries. Per the original workflow: Data were analyzed with ImmunoSEQ Data Assistant and ImmunoSEQ Analyzer, with V, D and J genes assigned per IMGT definitions. Clonality, which ranges from 0 to 1, was calculated as one minus the normalized Shannon entropy of productive rearrangement frequencies. Only overrepresented clonotypes making up at least 0.05% of each patient's repertoire were included in the public clonotype analysis. Thirteen repertoires from age-matched healthy donors, obtained from immuneACCESS, served as clonality controls. In its TCRdb copy, this immuneACCESS table keeps in-frame sequences only and misses some clones. Where compared with another copy, unresolved V genes explain less than half of these, and the others have no known cause. V, J and clone size were drawn from that table, and D and trimming were deduced from the DNA. The sample profile shows about 76,000 clones; about 86% of them were found once. The ten biggest clones cover around 5% of the sample.

For TCR beta library preparation, about 2 micrograms of genomic DNA were isolated from cryopreserved PBMCs. Longitudinal blood samples from CLL patients receiving ibrutinib monotherapy were subjected to high-throughput TCR beta sequencing. Patients were enrolled in a phase 2 open-label single-center ibrutinib monotherapy trial. The V end loses 2 bases and the J end loses 0 bases, and a stretch of 7 bases separates them. CDR1 and CDR2, per the germline V gene, are KGHSH and LQKENI. Counted from cysteine to phenylalanine, this CDR3 has 15 amino acids. CDR3 DNA only is kept here, 45 bases in frame from base 1. Of note for this clone: Its antigen is currently not known. Base qualities are not at hand, and no much larger clone is one base apart.

The sample consisted of PBMCs, taken before ibrutinib treatment. The V and J genes are TRBV18 and TRBJ2-2, with a weak D call of TRBD1 (5 bases match). The clonotype originates from a human donor with chronic lymphocytic leukemia. In nucleotides, the sequence is TGTGCCAGCTCACCAAGGACAACGAACACCGGGGAGCTGTTTTTT. Translation gives CASSPRTTNTGELFF.